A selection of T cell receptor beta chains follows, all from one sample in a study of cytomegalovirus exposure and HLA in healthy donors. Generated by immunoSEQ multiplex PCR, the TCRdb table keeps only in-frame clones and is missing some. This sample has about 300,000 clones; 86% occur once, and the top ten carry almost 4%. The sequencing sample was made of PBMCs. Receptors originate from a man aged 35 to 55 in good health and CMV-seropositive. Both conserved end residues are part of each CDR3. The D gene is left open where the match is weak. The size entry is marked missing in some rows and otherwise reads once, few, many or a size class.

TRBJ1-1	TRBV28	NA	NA	TGTGCCAGCAGTCTAACAAACAGGGTTAGTGAAGCTTTCTTT	CASSLTNRVSEAFF
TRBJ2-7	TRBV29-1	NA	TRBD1	TGCAGCGTTGAAGTTTCGCCGGGACAGGGGAGAAAGTACTTC	CSVEVSPGQGRKYF
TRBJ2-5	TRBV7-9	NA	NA	TGTGCCAGCAGCCCCCATGGGACTGCCGAAGAGACCCAGTACTTC	CASSPHGTAEETQYF
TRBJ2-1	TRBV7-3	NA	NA	TGTGCCAGCAGCTTAAGGACGGCGGGGTACAATGAGCAGTTCTTC	CASSLRTAGYNEQFF
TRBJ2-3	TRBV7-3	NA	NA	TGTGCCAGCTCCCCCGGACTGGGCCGAGGAAGTACGCAGTATTTT	CASSPGLGRGSTQYF
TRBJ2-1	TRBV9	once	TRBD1	TGTGCCAGCCAATCCGGGACAGGGCCAAATGAGCAGTTCTTC	CASQSGTGPNEQFF
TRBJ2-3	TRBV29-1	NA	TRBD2	TGCAGCGTGGGACTAGAAAACACAGATACGCAGTATTTT	CSVGLENTDTQYF
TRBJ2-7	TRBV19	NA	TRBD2	TGTGCCAGTAGTACTAGCGGAACCGACTACGAGCAGTACTTC	CASSTSGTDYEQYF
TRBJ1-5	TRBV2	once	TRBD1	TGTGCCAGCAGTGAGGGTGGAGAGGGGGCCGGTCAGCCCCAGCATTTT	CASSEGGEGAGQPQHF
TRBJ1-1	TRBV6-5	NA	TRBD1	TGTGCCAGCAGTTACCCAGGGGGAGGAGGGTCTGAAGCTTTCTTT	CASSYPGGGGSEAFF
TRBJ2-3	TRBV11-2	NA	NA	TGTGCCAGCAGCTTACCTAGCACAGATACGCAGTATTTT	CASSLPSTDTQYF
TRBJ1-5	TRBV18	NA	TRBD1	TGTGCCAGCTCACCAGGACAGGGAAGCAATCAGCCCCAGCATTTT	CASSPGQGSNQPQHF
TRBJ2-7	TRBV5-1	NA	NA	TGCGCCAGCAGCTCCACCTACTCCTACGAGCAGTACTTC	CASSSTYSYEQYF
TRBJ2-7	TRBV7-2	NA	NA	TGTGCCAGCAGCGATCCTGCCTACGAGCAGTACTTC	CASSDPAYEQYF
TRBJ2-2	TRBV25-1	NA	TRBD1	TGTGCCAGCAGTGAATTCGGGACAGGGGCAGCCGGGGAGCTGTTTTTT	CASSEFGTGAAGELFF
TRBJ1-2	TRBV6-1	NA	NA	TGTGCCAGCAGTGAAGGTGTCAGGGCAAACTTGAACGGCTACACCTTC	CASSEGVRANLNGYTF
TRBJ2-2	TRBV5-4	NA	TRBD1	TGTGCCAGCAGCTTAGGGACAGAGACCGGGGAGCTGTTTTTT	CASSLGTETGELFF
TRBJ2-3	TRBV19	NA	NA	TGTGCCAGTATGGTCGGGGGGCGATACACAGATACGCAGTATTTT	CASMVGGRYTDTQYF
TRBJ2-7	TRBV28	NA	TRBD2	TGTGCCAGCAGAGCGGGAGGACCCCACGAGCAGTACTTC	CASRAGGPHEQYF
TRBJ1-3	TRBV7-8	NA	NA	TGTGCCAGCAGCCCACATGGGACTTCCTCTGGAAACACCATATATTTT	CASSPHGTSSGNTIYF
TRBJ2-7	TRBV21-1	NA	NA	TGTGCCAGCAGCAAAGCGACCTTTATATGCGGTGAGCAGTACTTC	CASSKATFICGEQYF
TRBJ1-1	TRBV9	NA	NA	TGTGCCAGCAGGGGGCTTGGAGCTTTCTTT	CASRGLGAFF
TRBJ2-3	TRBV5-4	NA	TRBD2	TGTGCCAGCAGCTTAGCGGGAGTCACAGATACGCAGTATTTT	CASSLAGVTDTQYF
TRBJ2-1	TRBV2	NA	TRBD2	TGTGCCAGAGGGGATGTTAGCGGGGCCTACAATGAGCAGTTCTTC	CARGDVSGAYNEQFF
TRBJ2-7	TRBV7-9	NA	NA	TGTTCCAGCACCTCAGTCCCCTCCTACGAGCAGTACTTC	CSSTSVPSYEQYF
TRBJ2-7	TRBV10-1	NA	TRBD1	TGCGCCAGCAGTGAAACAGGGGGGTCCGAGCAGTACTTC	CASSETGGSEQYF
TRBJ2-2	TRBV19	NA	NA	TGTGCCAGTAGTATTGGGGGGATCACCGGGGAGCTGTTTTTT	CASSIGGITGELFF
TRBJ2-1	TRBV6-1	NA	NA	TGTGCCAGCAGTGAAGCTCAGGGCAATGAGCAGTTCTTC	CASSEAQGNEQFF
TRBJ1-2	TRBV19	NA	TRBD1	TGTGCCAGTGCTCTCAGGGGGACTAACTATGGCTACACCTTC	CASALRGTNYGYTF
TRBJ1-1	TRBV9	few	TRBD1	TGTGCCAGCAGCGTAGGTCTTATGACAGGGGCTAACACTGAAGCTTTCTTT	CASSVGLMTGANTEAFF
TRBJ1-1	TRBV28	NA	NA	TGTGCCAGCAGTTTGGGAGGTCAGAACACTGAAGCTTTCTTT	CASSLGGQNTEAFF
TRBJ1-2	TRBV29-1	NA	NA	TGCAGCGTTCAAGGGGGGCTGCGTTTCGCCTATGGCTACACCTTC	CSVQGGLRFAYGYTF
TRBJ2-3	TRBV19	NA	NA	TGTGCCAGTAGTATAGTGACAGCGACAGATACGCAGTATTTT	CASSIVTATDTQYF
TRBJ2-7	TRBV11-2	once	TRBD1	TGTGCCAGCAGCTTTGGACAGGGCTACGAGCAGTACTTC	CASSFGQGYEQYF
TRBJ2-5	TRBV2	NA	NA	TGTGCCAGCAGTGAATATCGGTCATCGGAGACCCAGTACTTC	CASSEYRSSETQYF
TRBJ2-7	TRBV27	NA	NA	TGTGCCAGCAGTTTACAGTCGGGAAGCCTCGAGCAGTACTTC	CASSLQSGSLEQYF
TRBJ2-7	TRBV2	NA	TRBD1	TGTGCCAGCTGGGACAGGGGGAACTCCTACGAGCAGTACTTC	CASWDRGNSYEQYF
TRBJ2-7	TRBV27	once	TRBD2	TGTGCCAGCAGTCCCGCCGGGACTAGCTACGAGCAGTACTTC	CASSPAGTSYEQYF
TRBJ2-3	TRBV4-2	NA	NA	TGTGCCAGCAGCCAAGAGGTCGGGGGGCTGGGGTATTTT	CASSQEVGGLGYF
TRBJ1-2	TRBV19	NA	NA	TGTGCCAGTAGTATAGGCAGGAACTATGGCTACACCTTC	CASSIGRNYGYTF
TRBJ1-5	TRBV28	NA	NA	TGTGCCAGCAGCCTCCCCCTCGGGGGCAATCAGCCCCAGCATTTT	CASSLPLGGNQPQHF
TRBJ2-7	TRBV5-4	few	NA	TGTGCCAGCAGCTTGGGCAGCGAGAGCTCCTACGAGCAGTACTTC	CASSLGSESSYEQYF
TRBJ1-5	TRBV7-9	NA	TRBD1	TGTGCCAGCAGCCCGACAGGGGTTGACCAGCCCCAGCATTTT	CASSPTGVDQPQHF
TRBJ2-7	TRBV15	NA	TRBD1	TGTGCCACCAGCATCCGGGACAGCGCCTACGAGCAGTACTTC	CATSIRDSAYEQYF
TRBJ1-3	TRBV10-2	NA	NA	TGCGCCAGCAGGGGCCCCCTCTCCGGAAACACCATATATTTT	CASRGPLSGNTIYF